These 9 T cell receptor beta chains were sequenced from one sample in a study of T cells after yellow fever vaccination. TCRdb reprocessed the 5' RACE reads via MiXCR and lists one record per CDR3 protein. The sample yields 500,000 to 650,000 distinct CDR3 sequences, 9% to 15% seen once. Material: PBMCs, obtained on the day of the yellow fever booster vaccination. These receptors were taken from a man in his thirties or forties who received the YFV17D yellow fever vaccine.

This clonotype is a singleton in its sample. The chain couples TRBV7-2 to TRBJ1-2; D is ambiguous. Trimming cost V 5 bases and J 3 bases, with 19 bases left between them. Germline CDR1 is SGHTA and CDR2 is FQGNSA. This CDR3 spans 16 amino acids. The CDR3 region is CASSPAVGSLHYGYTF. CDR3 nucleotide sequence: TGTGCCAGCAGCCCAGCGGTGGGCAGTCTCCACTATGGCTACACCTTC.

V and J are TRBV12-3 or TRBV12-4 and TRBJ1-1, with unresolved D. The CDR3 extends over 15 amino acids. The V end was cut by 11 bases, the J end by 8 bases, with 27 bases between. Here the CDR3 reads CAGSRGRTGLVEAFF. The CDR3 DNA reads TGTGCCGGTTCGAGAGGACGGACTGGTCTTGTGGAAGCTTTCTTT.

The genes are TRBV20-1 and TRBJ2-3; 12 nucleotides agree with TRBD2. The J segment lost 3 bases and the V segment lost 2 bases, leaving 3 bases of the junction unmatched. Germline V CDR1 and CDR2: DFQATT, SNEGSKA (reference sequence). The CDR3 runs to 15 residues. CDR3 in amino acids: CSARSGTSGTDTQYF. CDR3 in DNA: TGCAGTGCTAGATCCGGGACTAGCGGGACAGATACGCAGTATTTT.

The sample holds a few counts of this clonotype. The chain carries TRBV18 and TRBJ2-3, with D possibly matching TRBD2 (6 bases). The ends were cut back, 7 bases at V and 3 bases at J, with 11 bases in the middle. The germline V gene encodes CDR1 KGHSH and CDR2 LQKENI. This CDR3 contains 13 residues. In DNA form, the CDR3 reads TGTGCCAGCTTGGGAGGCGGAACAGATACGCAGTATTTT. Its protein product is CASLGGGTDTQYF.

This clonotype was counted only a few times. The CDR3 DNA reads TGCGCCAGCAGCTTCGGTCCAAGAACTAATGAAAAACTGTTTTTT. Its protein product is CASSFGPRTNEKLFF. The chain couples TRBV5-1 to TRBJ1-4; D ambiguous. V gave up 2 bases and J gave up 1 base, with 9 bases separating them. The CDR3 sequence is 15 residues long. Germline-derived CDR1 and CDR2 are SGHRS and YFSETQ.

The chain combines TRBV1 with TRBJ1-4; the table gives TRBD1 as D, unverified against the DNA. TRBV1 is classified as a pseudogene. The CDR3 consists of 14 residues. The DNA of the CDR3 is TGCACCTTCCCCGAGGGACAAGTTAATGAAAAACTGTTTTTT. It encodes CTFPEGQVNEKLFF.

The chain recombines TRBV20-1 with TRBJ2-7; D possibly corresponds to TRBD1 (5 bases). There are 13 residues in the CDR3. The V end was cut by 3 bases, the J end by 2 bases, with 11 bases between. CDR1 and CDR2 (germline): DFQATT, SNEGSKA (reference sequence). CDR3 in amino acids: CSARWGFTYEQYF. Written as DNA, the CDR3 is TGCAGTGCTAGGTGGGGCTTTACCTACGAGCAGTACTTC.

This clonotype appeared a few times. CDR3 DNA sequence: TGTGCCAGCAGTCCCCTTTTTGCCTTCGGGGGACAGGCGGGCTATGGCTACACCTTC. It translates to CASSPLFAFGGQAGYGYTF. The rearrangement joins TRBV6-1 to TRBJ1-2; 8 nucleotides line up with TRBD1. Per the germline V gene, CDR1 is MNHNS and CDR2 is SASEGT. CDR3 length: 19 residues. Trimming cost V 5 bases and J 4 bases; bases outside gene matches: 21.

This clonotype was seen at least ten times. The chain carries TRBV27 and TRBJ2-5; 10 bases agree with TRBD2. The CDR3 is 15 amino acids. Per germline, CDR1 MNHEY and CDR2 SMNVEV (reference sequence). Losses at the gene ends were 5 bases for V and 2 bases for J; bases not matched to a gene: 5. The CDR3 DNA reads TGTGCCAGCAGTCTAGGACTAGCGGATCAAGAGACCCAGTACTTC. Translating it yields CASSLGLADQETQYF.